This TCR beta chain was sequenced for a study of T cells in Graves' hyperthyroidism and ophthalmopathy. General study findings and limits: A model of 13 V-J features distinguished ophthalmopathy from stable hyperthyroidism. Blood shared most expanded thyroid clonotypes above 0.001.

Trimming cost V 5 bases and J 1 base, with 12 bases left between them. CDR1 and CDR2 (germline): SGHAT, FQNNGV. The CDR3 totals 14 residues. In its sample, this clonotype was seen many times. The target antigen is unknown. Researchers took RNA transcripts and amplified the TCR beta CDR3 regions from them. TCR CDR3 regions were first amplified by RT-PCR with HTBI primers. TCRdb fed the multiplex PCR reads into MiXCR, producing one record per CDR3 protein. The sample records 550,000 to 600,000 distinct CDR3 sequences, more than 45% being singletons. Sequenced: peripheral blood or thyroid tissue (not recorded which). The chain couples TRBV11-2 to TRBJ2-7, with a possible D match to TRBD1 (6 bases). The TCR was taken from an adult woman with Graves' disease, either hyperthyroidism or ophthalmopathy (not recorded which). The CDR3 DNA reads TGTGCCAGCAGCAAGATTAGGGGGTCCTACGAGCAGTACTTC. As protein: CASSKIRGSYEQYF.